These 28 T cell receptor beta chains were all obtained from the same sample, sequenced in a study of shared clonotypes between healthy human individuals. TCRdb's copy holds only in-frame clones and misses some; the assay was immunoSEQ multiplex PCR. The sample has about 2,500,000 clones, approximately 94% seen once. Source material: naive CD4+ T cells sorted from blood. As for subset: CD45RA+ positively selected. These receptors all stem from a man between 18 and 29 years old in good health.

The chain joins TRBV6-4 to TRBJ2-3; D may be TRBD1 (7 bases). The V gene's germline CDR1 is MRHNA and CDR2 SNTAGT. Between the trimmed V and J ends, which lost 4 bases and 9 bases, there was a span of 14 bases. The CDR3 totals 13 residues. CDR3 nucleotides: TGTGCCAGCAGTGTTGAGCCAGGGGGGACGCAGTATTTT. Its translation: CASSVEPGGTQYF.

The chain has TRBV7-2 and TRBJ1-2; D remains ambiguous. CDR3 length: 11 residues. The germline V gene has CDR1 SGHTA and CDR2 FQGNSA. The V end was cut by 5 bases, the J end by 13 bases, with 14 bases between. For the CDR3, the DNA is TGTGCCAGCAGCGGTGGCGGCGAGTTCACCTTC. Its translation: CASSGGGEFTF. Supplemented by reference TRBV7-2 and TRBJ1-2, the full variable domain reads GAGVSQSPSNKVTEKGKDVELRCDPISGHTALYWYRQSLGQGLEFLIYFQGNSAPDKSGLPSDRFSAERTGGSVSTLTIQRTQQEDSAVYLCASSGGGEFTFGSGTRLTVV.

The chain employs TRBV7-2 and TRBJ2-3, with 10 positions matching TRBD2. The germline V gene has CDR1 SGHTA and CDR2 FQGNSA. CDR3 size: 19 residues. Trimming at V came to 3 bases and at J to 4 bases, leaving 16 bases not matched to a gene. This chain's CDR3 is CASSFLPGLLAGSPDTQYF. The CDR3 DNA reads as TGTGCCAGCAGCTTCCTTCCTGGGTTACTAGCGGGGTCACCAGATACGCAGTATTTT.

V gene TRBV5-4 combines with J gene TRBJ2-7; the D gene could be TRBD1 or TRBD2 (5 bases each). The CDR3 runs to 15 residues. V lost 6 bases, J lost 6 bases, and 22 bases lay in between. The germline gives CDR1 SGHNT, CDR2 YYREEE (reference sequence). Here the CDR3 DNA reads TGTGCCAGCAACTCGAGGGAAGGGGAGACGGTCGAGCAGTACTTC. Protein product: CASNSREGETVEQYF. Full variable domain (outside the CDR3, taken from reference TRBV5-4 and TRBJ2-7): ETGVTQSPTHLIKTRGQQVTLRCSSQSGHNTVSWYQQALGQGPQFIFQYYREEENGRGNFPPRFSGLQFPNYSSELNVNALELDDSALYLCASNSREGETVEQYFGPGTRLTVT.

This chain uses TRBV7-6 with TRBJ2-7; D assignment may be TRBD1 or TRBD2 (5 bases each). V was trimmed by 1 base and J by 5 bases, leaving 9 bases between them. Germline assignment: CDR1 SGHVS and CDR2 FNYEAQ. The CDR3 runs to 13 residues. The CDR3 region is CASSLGEGNEQYF. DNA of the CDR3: TGTGCCAGCAGCTTAGGAGAGGGGAACGAGCAGTACTTC.

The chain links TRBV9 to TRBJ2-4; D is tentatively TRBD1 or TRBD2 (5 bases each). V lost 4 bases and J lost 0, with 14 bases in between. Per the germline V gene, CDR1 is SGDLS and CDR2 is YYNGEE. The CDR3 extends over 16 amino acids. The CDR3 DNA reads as TGTGCCAGCAGCCCCAGGGACGGACTAGCCAAAAACATTCAGTACTTC. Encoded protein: CASSPRDGLAKNIQYF.

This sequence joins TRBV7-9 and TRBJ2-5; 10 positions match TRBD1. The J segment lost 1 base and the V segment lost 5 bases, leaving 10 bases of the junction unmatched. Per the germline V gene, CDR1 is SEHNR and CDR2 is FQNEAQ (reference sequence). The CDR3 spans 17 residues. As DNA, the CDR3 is TGTGCCAGCAGCCGGAGGGGACAGGGGATGACCCAAGAGACCCAGTACTTC. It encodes CASSRRGQGMTQETQYF. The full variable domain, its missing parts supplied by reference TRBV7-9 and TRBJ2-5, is DTGVSQNPRHKITKRGQNVTFRCDPISEHNRLYWYRQTLGQGPEFLTYFQNEAQLEKSRLLSDRFSAERPKGSFSTLEIQRTEQGDSAMYLCASSRRGQGMTQETQYFGPGTRLLVL.

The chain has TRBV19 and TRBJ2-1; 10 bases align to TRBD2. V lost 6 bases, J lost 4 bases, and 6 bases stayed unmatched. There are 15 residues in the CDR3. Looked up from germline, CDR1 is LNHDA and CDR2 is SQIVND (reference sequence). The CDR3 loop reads CASRRAGGPYNEQFF. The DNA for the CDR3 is TGTGCCAGTAGGCGAGCGGGAGGGCCGTACAATGAGCAGTTCTTC.

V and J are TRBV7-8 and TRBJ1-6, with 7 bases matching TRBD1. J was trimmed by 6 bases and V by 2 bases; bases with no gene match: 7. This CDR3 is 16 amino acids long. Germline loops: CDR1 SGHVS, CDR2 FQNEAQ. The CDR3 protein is CASSLFRGTANSPLHF. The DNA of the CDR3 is TGTGCCAGCAGCTTATTTCGCGGGACAGCTAATTCACCCCTCCACTTT.

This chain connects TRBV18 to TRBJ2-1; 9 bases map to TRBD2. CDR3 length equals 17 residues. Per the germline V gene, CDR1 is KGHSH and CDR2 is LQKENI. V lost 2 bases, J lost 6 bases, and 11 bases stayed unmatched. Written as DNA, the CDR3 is TGTGCCAGCTCACCATCTGTCGCGGGAGGGCCTCTCAATGAGCAGTTCTTC. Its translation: CASSPSVAGGPLNEQFF.

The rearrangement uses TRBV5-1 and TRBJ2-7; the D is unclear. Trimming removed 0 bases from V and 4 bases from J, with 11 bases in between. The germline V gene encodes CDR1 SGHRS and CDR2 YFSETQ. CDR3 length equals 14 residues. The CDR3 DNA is TGCGCCAGCAGCTTGGGTGGCAAACCATACGAGCAGTACTTC. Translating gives CASSLGGKPYEQYF.

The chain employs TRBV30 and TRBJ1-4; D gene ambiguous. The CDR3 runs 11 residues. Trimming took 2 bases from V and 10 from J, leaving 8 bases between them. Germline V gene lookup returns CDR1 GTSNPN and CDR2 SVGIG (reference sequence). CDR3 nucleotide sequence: TGTGCCTGGAGTCTGGAGGGAAAACTGTTTTTT. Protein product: CAWSLEGKLFF.

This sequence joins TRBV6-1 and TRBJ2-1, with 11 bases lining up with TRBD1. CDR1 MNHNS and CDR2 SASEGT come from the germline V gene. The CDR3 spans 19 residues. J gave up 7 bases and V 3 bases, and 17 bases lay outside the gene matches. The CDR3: CASSDQRLDRGRGGNEQFF. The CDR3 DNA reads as TGTGCCAGCAGTGACCAAAGGCTGGACAGGGGGCGAGGTGGAAATGAGCAGTTCTTC.

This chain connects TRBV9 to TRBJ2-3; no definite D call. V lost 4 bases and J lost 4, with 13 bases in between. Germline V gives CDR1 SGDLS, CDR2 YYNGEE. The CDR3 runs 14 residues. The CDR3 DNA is TGTGCCAGCAGCCGTCGTCAAGTCGCAGATACGCAGTATTTT. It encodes CASSRRQVADTQYF.

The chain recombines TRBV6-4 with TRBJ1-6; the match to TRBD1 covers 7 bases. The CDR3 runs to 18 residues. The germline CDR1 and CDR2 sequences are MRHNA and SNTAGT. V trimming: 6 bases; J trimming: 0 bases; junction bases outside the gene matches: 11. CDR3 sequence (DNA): TGTGCCAGCAGGAGGGACGCAGGGGGAAGCTCCTATAATTCACCCCTCCACTTT. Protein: CASRRDAGGSSYNSPLHF.

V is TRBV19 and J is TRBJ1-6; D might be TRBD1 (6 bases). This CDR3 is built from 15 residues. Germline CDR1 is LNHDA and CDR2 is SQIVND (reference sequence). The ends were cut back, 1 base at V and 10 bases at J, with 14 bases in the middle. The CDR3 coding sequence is TGTGCCAGTAGTATAGCTGCGGGGGGCAGCTCACCCCTCCACTTT. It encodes CASSIAAGGSSPLHF.

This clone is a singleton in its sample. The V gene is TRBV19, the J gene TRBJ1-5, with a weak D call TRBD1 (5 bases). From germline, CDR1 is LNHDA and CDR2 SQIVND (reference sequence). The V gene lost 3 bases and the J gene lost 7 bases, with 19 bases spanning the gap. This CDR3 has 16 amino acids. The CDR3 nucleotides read TGTGCCAGTAGTATGGACAAGGTGTTGGGGATACAGCCCCAGCATTTT. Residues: CASSMDKVLGIQPQHF.

The CDR3 reads CASSLGIVGDGYTF. The CDR3 nucleotides read TGCGCCAGCAGCTTGGGAATCGTCGGTGATGGCTACACCTTC. This chain uses TRBV5-1 with TRBJ1-2, with no clear D. This CDR3 contains 14 residues. Trimming stripped 0 bases from V and 6 bases from J, with 12 bases between. Germline V CDR1 and CDR2: SGHRS, YFSETQ.

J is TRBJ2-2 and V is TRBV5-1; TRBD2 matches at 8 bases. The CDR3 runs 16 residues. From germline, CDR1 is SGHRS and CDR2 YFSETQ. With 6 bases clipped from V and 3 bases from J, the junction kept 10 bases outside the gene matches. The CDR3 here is CASMRAGAGDTGELFF. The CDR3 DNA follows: TGCGCCAGCATGAGGGCGGGAGCGGGGGACACCGGGGAGCTGTTTTTT. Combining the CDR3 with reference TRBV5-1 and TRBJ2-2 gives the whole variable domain KAGVTQTPRYLIKTRGQQVTLSCSPISGHRSVSWYQQTPGQGLQFLFEYFSETQRNKGNFPGRFSGRQFSNSRSEMNVSTLELGDSALYLCASMRAGAGDTGELFFGEGSRLTVL.

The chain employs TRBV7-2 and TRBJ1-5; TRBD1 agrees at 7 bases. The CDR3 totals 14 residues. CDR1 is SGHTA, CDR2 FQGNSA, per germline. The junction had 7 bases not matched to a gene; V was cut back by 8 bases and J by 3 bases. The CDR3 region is CASSNRGPNQPQHF. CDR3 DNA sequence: TGTGCCAGCTCCAACAGGGGACCCAATCAGCCCCAGCATTTT.

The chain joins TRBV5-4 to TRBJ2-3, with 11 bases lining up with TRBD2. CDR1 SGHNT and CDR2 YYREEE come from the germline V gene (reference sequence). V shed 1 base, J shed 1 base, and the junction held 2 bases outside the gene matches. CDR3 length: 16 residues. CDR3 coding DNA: TGTGCCAGCAGCTTGACTAGCGGGAGAGGCACAGATACGCAGTATTTT. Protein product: CASSLTSGRGTDTQYF.

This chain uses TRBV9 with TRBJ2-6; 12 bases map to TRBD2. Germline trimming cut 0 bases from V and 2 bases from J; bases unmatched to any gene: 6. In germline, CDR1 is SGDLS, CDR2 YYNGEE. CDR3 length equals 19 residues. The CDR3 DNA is TGTGCCAGCAGCGTAGGGTTGACTAGCGGGAGTCCTGGGGCCAACGTCCTGACTTTC. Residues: CASSVGLTSGSPGANVLTF.

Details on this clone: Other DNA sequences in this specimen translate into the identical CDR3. CDR3 DNA sequence: TGCGCCAGCAGCTCGGCCCTCCAAGAGACCCAGTACTTC. The encoded protein is CASSSALQETQYF. The V and J genes are TRBV5-1 and TRBJ2-5, with D hard to call. The CDR3 is made up of 13 amino acids. Germline V lookup: CDR1 SGHRS, CDR2 YFSETQ. The V and J ends lost 3 bases and 1 base respectively, with 7 bases between them.

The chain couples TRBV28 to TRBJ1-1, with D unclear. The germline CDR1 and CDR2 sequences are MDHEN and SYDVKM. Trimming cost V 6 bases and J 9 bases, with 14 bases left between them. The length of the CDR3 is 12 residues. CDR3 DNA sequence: TGTGCCAGCAGGGGATTTGGTGGGAAAGCTTTCTTT. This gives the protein CASRGFGGKAFF. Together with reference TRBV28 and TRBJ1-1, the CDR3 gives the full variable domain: DVKVTQSSRYLVKRTGEKVFLECVQDMDHENMFWYRQDPGLGLRLIYFSYDVKMKEKGDIPEGYSVSREKKERFSLILESASTNQTSMYLCASRGFGGKAFFGQGTRLTVV.

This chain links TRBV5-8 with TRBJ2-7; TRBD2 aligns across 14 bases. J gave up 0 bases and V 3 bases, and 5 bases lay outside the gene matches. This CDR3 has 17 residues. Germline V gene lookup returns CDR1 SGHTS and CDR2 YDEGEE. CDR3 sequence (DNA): TGTGCCAGCAGCTCGGGACTAGCGGGAGAGAGCTCCTACGAGCAGTACTTC. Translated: CASSSGLAGESSYEQYF.

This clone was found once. The CDR3 is CASGLVAKATYNEQFF. DNA for the CDR3: TGTGCTAGTGGTTTGGTAGCTAAGGCGACCTACAATGAGCAGTTCTTC. The V gene is TRBV12-5, the J gene TRBJ2-1; D gene uncertain. In germline, CDR1 is LGHNT, CDR2 FRNRAP. CDR3 length: 16 amino acids. V lost 0 bases and J 2 bases, leaving 11 bases between the germline ends.

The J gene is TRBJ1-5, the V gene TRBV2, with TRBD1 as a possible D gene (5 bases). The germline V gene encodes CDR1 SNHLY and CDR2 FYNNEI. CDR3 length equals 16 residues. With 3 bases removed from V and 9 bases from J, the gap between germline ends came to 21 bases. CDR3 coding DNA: TGTGCCAGCAGTGATTGGGGCGGGCAGGCCGGAGCGCCCCAGCATTTT. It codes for CASSDWGGQAGAPQHF.

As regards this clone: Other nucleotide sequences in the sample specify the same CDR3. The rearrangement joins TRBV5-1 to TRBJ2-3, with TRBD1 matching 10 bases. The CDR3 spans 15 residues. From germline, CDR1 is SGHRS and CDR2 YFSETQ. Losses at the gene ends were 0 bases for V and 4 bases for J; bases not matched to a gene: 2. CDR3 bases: TGCGCCAGCAGCTTGGCCGGGACAGGGGCAGATACGCAGTATTTT. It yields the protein CASSLAGTGADTQYF.